This entry concerns a single T cell receptor beta chain. Its matching antigen is unknown. This sample is drawn from a study of cytotoxic CD8 clonotypes in ibrutinib-treated CLL. Whole-study context: Response samples were obtained once patients had received a median around 12 months of treatment, range 6 to 36.

Germline V lookup: CDR1 SGHAT, CDR2 FQNNGV. The CDR3 is made up of 12 amino acids. Between the trimmed V and J ends, which lost 0 bases and 10 bases, there was a span of 9 bases. Measured with immunoSEQ multiplex PCR; TCRdb has only the in-frame clones, and not every one. The sample carries around 140,000 clones, approximately 80% recorded once. Study-level results: Public clonotypes showed up rarely, and on treatment they shrank or held steady. Higher circulating CD8+ T-cell counts strongly accompanied higher baseline clonality, above age-matched healthy donors. Timing of sampling differed between sustained-remission and progressing patients.

This clonotype was sampled from a human donor with chronic lymphocytic leukemia. Sample: PBMCs, taken after 36 months of ibrutinib treatment. The V and J genes are TRBV11-2 and TRBJ1-1; D is undetermined. CDR3 sequence: CASSLDPRRAFF. The CDR3 nucleotides are TGTGCCAGCAGCTTAGACCCCCGCCGAGCTTTCTTT.